The sequence of this T cell receptor (beta chain) was determined in a study of T-cell memory formation after mild COVID-19. General study findings and limits: Pre-infection memory carried some responding clones, suggesting that cross-reactive memory joined. For second-wave clones that peaked at day 37, SARS-CoV-2 specificity went unverified.

The CDR3 length is 14 residues. Between the trimmed V and J ends, which lost 2 bases and 7 bases, there was a span of 14 bases. With regard to this clonotype: Its antigen is as yet unknown.

A single record per CDR3 protein comes from TCRdb applying MiXCR to the 5' RACE reads. The sample holds about 360,000 distinct CDR3 sequences, 13% seen once. This TCR was recovered from a man younger than 30 who had mild COVID-19 (a few samples of this study predate the infection). Cell type and time point are not known. The chain couples TRBV12-3 or TRBV12-4 to TRBJ1-2, with TRBD1 as a possible D gene (5 bases). Source material: PBMCs or a T cell subset sorted from them (not recorded which). The DNA for the CDR3 is TGTGCCAGCAGTTTAATGGAGGGGTTGGGTGGCTACACCTTC. Translating it yields CASSLMEGLGGYTF.